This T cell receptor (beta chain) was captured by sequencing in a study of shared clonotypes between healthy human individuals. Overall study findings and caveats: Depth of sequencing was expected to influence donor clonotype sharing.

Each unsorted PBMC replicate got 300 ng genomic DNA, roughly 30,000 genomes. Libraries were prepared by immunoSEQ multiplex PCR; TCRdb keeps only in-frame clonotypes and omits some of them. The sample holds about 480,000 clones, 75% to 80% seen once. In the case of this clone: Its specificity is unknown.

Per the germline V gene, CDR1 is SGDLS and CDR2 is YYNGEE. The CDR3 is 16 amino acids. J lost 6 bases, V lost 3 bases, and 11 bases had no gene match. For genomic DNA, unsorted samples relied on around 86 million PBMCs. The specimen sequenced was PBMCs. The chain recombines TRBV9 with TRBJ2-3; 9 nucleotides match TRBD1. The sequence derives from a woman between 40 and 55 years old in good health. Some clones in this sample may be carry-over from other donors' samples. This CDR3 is CASSESRDRVRDTQYF. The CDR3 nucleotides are TGTGCCAGCAGCGAGAGCCGGGACAGGGTGCGGGATACGCAGTATTTT.